This passage covers 9 T cell receptor beta chains from one sample sequenced in a study of graft-versus-host responses after intestinal transplantation. Which antigens these TCRs recognize remains unknown. Assay: immunoSEQ multiplex PCR; the TCRdb copy retains only in-frame clones and omits some. The table records under 150,000 clones, 90% of them present only once. Source: unstimulated CD4+ T cells sorted from spleen or lymph node cells, taken before intestinal transplant. Receptors were obtained from a human donor who received an intestinal transplant.

The CDR3: CASSLGQRNTEAFF. DNA for the CDR3: TGCGCCAGCAGCTTAGGACAGAGGAACACTGAAGCTTTCTTT. This chain joins TRBV5-1 and TRBJ1-1; a possible D gene is TRBD1 (6 bases). Trimming pared 2 bases from V and 1 base from J, leaving 9 bases between. The CDR3 contains 14 residues. Germline CDR1 and CDR2: SGHRS and YFSETQ.

J is TRBJ1-1 and V is TRBV30; D unclear. With 3 bases removed from V and 4 bases from J, the gap between germline ends came to 12 bases. Germline CDR1 and CDR2: GTSNPN and SVGIG (reference sequence). The CDR3 has 13 amino acids. The CDR3 loop is CAWRFGVSTEAFF. The CDR3 DNA is TGTGCCTGGAGATTCGGGGTCAGCACTGAAGCTTTCTTT.

The genes are TRBV7-2 and TRBJ1-6; 7 bases match TRBD1. CDR3 length: 14 amino acids. Trimming at V came to 5 bases and at J to 10 bases, leaving 8 bases not matched to a gene. CDR1 SGHTA and CDR2 FQGNSA come from the germline V gene. CDR3 amino acids: CASSPDRVQSPLHF. Here the CDR3 DNA reads TGTGCCAGCAGCCCCGACAGGGTTCAATCACCCCTCCACTTT. Complete variable domain (other parts from reference TRBV7-2 and TRBJ1-6): GAGVSQSPSNKVTEKGKDVELRCDPISGHTALYWYRQSLGQGLEFLIYFQGNSAPDKSGLPSDRFSAERTGGSVSTLTIQRTQQEDSAVYLCASSPDRVQSPLHFGNGTRLTVT.

This rearrangement joins TRBV28 to TRBJ2-3; the D is unclear. The CDR3 extends over 12 amino acids. Germline assignment: CDR1 MDHEN and CDR2 SYDVKM. The V end lost 8 bases, the J end lost 0 bases, and 6 bases lay between the germline ends. As DNA, the CDR3 is TGTGCCAGCTCGCAGAGCACAGATACGCAGTATTTT. Residues: CASSQSTDTQYF. The whole variable domain, filled in from reference TRBV28 and TRBJ2-3, reads DVKVTQSSRYLVKRTGEKVFLECVQDMDHENMFWYRQDPGLGLRLIYFSYDVKMKEKGDIPEGYSVSREKKERFSLILESASTNQTSMYLCASSQSTDTQYFGPGTRLTVL.

The V and J genes are TRBV9 and TRBJ2-5, with TRBD2 as a possible D gene (7 bases). Trimming removed 0 bases from V and 2 bases from J, with 20 bases in between. The length of the CDR3 is 18 residues. Germline CDR1 SGDLS, CDR2 YYNGEE. CDR3 in DNA: TGTGCCAGCAGCGTAGGTTGGAGGGGGGGTAGCGGACAAGAGACCCAGTACTTC. As protein: CASSVGWRGGSGQETQYF.

The DNA of the CDR3 is TGTGCCAGCAGTACCCGGGACAGGGGGACCTACGAGCAGTACTTC. Its protein product is CASSTRDRGTYEQYF. The gene calls are TRBV25-1 and TRBJ2-7, with 11 bases aligning to TRBD1. The CDR3 has 15 amino acids. The V gene end was trimmed by 5 bases and the J gene end by 2 bases; junction bases not matched to a gene: 5. The germline gives CDR1 MGHDK, CDR2 SYGVNS.

The chain couples TRBV5-1 to TRBJ2-1; TRBD1 matches at 10 bases. The CDR3 spans 15 residues. The V gene's germline CDR1 is SGHRS and CDR2 YFSETQ. The V segment lost 7 bases and the J segment 6 bases; nucleotides outside the gene matches: 10. CDR3 loop: CASGTGAKGRNEQFF. The DNA for the CDR3 is TGCGCCAGCGGGACAGGGGCGAAAGGACGCAATGAGCAGTTCTTC.

There are a few counts of this clone. The rearrangement links TRBV29-1 to TRBJ2-2; 10 nucleotides line up with TRBD1. The V gene's germline CDR1 is SQVTM and CDR2 ANQGSEA. The CDR3 has 15 amino acids. The V and J ends lost 4 bases and 4 bases, in that order; junction bases with no gene match: 6. The CDR3 DNA is TGCAGCGTTGGGACAGGGGGGCGCGTCACCGGGGAGCTGTTTTTT. It encodes CSVGTGGRVTGELFF.

V usage is TRBV5-6 and J usage is TRBJ1-2, with a weak D call TRBD1 (5 bases). The CDR3 has 17 amino acids. CDR1 is SGHDT, CDR2 YYEEEE, per germline. The germline V and J ends were trimmed by 1 base and 6 bases, with 22 bases remaining between them. This CDR3 is CASSLRRGEQRVNGYTF. The CDR3 DNA reads TGTGCCAGCAGCTTGAGGCGGGGCGAACAACGGGTAAATGGCTACACCTTC.